Each of the 22 T cell receptor beta chains below was sequenced from the same sample in a study of T cell repertoires in ileal Crohn's disease. Data came from immunoSEQ multiplex PCR; TCRdb stores just in-frame clones and leaves some out. Of approximately 7,300 clones in the sample, just under 80% were seen once. Time point denoted: proximal margin of the surgical specimen (macroscopically non-inflamed). Sequenced material: ileal tissue. These TCRs come from an adult with Crohn's disease.

The chain combines TRBV9 with TRBJ1-1, with D perhaps matching TRBD1 (5 bases). Deletions cut 2 bases from V and 3 bases from J, with 11 bases between. In germline, CDR1 is SGDLS, CDR2 YYNGEE. The CDR3 length is 14 residues. The CDR3 region is CASSVGGAHTEAFF. CDR3 DNA sequence: TGTGCCAGCAGCGTGGGGGGAGCCCACACTGAAGCTTTCTTT. Variable domain in full (rest from reference TRBV9 and TRBJ1-1): DSGVTQTPKHLITATGQRVTLRCSPRSGDLSVYWYQQSLDQGLQFLIQYYNGEERAKGNILERFSAQQFPDLHSELNLSSLELGDSALYFCASSVGGAHTEAFFGQGTRLTVV.

The genes are TRBV5-3 and TRBJ2-3, with a possible D match to TRBD2 (6 bases). TRBV5-3 is an open reading frame whose function is uncertain. Between the trimmed V and J ends, which lost 4 bases and 6 bases, there was a span of 24 bases. This CDR3 spans 17 amino acids. The CDR3 DNA follows: TGTGCCAGAAGCCCGTGGCAGGAGGGTCTCGCGAAGGATACGCAGTATTTT. This sequence encodes CARSPWQEGLAKDTQYF.

The rearrangement joins TRBV27 to TRBJ2-5; 7 positions match TRBD2. Germline values: CDR1 MNHEY, CDR2 SMNVEV (reference sequence). This CDR3 comprises 14 residues. After removal of 2 bases from V and 3 bases from J, the junction contained 3 bases not matched to a gene. The CDR3 DNA reads TGTGCCAGCAGTTTAATGGGACTAAAAGAGACCCAGTACTTC. Translated: CASSLMGLKETQYF.

Only one count was recorded for this clone. This sequence joins TRBV15 and TRBJ2-5; D possibly uses TRBD1 or TRBD2 (5 bases each). Trimming pared 1 base from V and 1 base from J, leaving 10 bases between. CDR3 size: 15 residues. Germline CDR1 and CDR2: LNHNV and YYDKDF (reference sequence). CDR3 nucleotides: TGTGCCACCAGCAGAGTTAAGGGACCCCAAGAGACCCAGTACTTC. Protein product: CATSRVKGPQETQYF.

V gene TRBV5-1 combines with J gene TRBJ2-1; D not certain. Germline CDR1 is SGHRS and CDR2 is YFSETQ. This CDR3 spans 12 amino acids. Trimming stripped 0 bases from V and 10 bases from J, with 8 bases between. The DNA of the CDR3 is TGCGCCAGCAGCTTGGTAGCCTACGAGCAGTTCTTC. It is translated as CASSLVAYEQFF.

To note about this clone: The sample carries other DNA sequences with the same CDR3. The rearrangement uses TRBV15 and TRBJ1-1; D is ambiguous. The CDR3 is made up of 13 amino acids. V lost 1 base and J lost 1, with 4 bases in between. From germline, CDR1 is LNHNV and CDR2 YYDKDF (reference sequence). Here the CDR3 reads CATSRGTNTEAFF. CDR3 in DNA: TGTGCCACCAGCAGAGGCACGAACACTGAAGCTTTCTTT.

This chain connects TRBV5-1 to TRBJ1-4; tentative D call: TRBD1 (5 bases). This CDR3 is built from 15 residues. Germline CDR1 and CDR2: SGHRS and YFSETQ. V shed 3 bases and J shed 8 bases, with 17 bases lying between them. Here the CDR3 reads CASSSDTRGEEKLFF. The CDR3 DNA reads as TGCGCCAGCAGCTCGGATACCAGAGGGGAAGAAAAACTGTTTTTT.

In this sample, this clone is medium-sized. This chain joins TRBV20-1 and TRBJ1-1; unclear D gene. The CDR3 is made up of 11 amino acids. Deletions cut 3 bases from V and 11 bases from J, with 13 bases between. The V gene's germline CDR1 is DFQATT and CDR2 SNEGSKA (reference sequence). The CDR3 spells CSASHDPRAFF. In DNA, the CDR3 is TGCAGTGCTAGTCACGACCCTCGGGCTTTCTTT.

The DNA of the CDR3 is TGTGCCAGCAGCTTGGAACTAGCGGGACTCGAGCAGTACTTC. This gives the protein CASSLELAGLEQYF. The V and J genes are TRBV5-6 and TRBJ2-7; TRBD2 matches at 10 bases. The CDR3 covers 14 residues. Germline CDR1 SGHDT, CDR2 YYEEEE. V trimming: 0 bases; J trimming: 6 bases; junction bases outside the gene matches: 3.

The chain joins TRBV2 to TRBJ1-2, with D maybe TRBD1 (5 bases). The CDR3 is 15 residues long. Trimming cost V 6 bases and J 8 bases, with 22 bases left between them. Germline V lookup: CDR1 SNHLY, CDR2 FYNNEI. The CDR3 coding sequence is TGTGCCAGCAGGGGGGATGGGGGAAACCCGAGCGGCTACACCTTC. Encoded protein: CASRGDGGNPSGYTF.

V is TRBV19 and J is TRBJ1-1; D gene ambiguous. Trimming removed 7 bases from V and 1 base from J, with 13 bases in between. The length of the CDR3 is 14 residues. Germline CDR1 and CDR2: LNHDA and SQIVND (reference sequence). The CDR3 nucleotides read TGTGCCAGTACTTATGGGTCCGCGAACACTGAAGCTTTCTTT. It is translated as CASTYGSANTEAFF.

The chain employs TRBV19 and TRBJ2-7; D call uncertain. CDR1 and CDR2 from the germline V gene are LNHDA and SQIVND (reference sequence). With 5 bases removed from V and 6 bases from J, the gap between germline ends came to 8 bases. The CDR3 is 11 residues long. The chain's CDR3 is CASSSSLEQYF. CDR3 sequence (DNA): TGTGCCAGTAGTTCATCTCTCGAGCAGTACTTC.

The genes are TRBV6-6 and TRBJ2-7; TRBD1 agrees at 7 bases. J lost 13 bases, V lost 4 bases, and 10 bases had no gene match. The germline gives CDR1 MNHNY, CDR2 SVGAGI (reference sequence). CDR3 length: 12 residues. The chain's CDR3 is CASSFRQGAVYF. CDR3 coding DNA: TGTGCCAGCAGTTTCCGACAGGGCGCGGTTTACTTC.

The chain combines TRBV11-2 with TRBJ2-2; D remains ambiguous. The CDR3 is made up of 15 amino acids. Looked up from germline, CDR1 is SGHAT and CDR2 is FQNNGV. Between the trimmed V and J ends, which lost 1 base and 3 bases, there was a span of 9 bases. This chain's CDR3 is CASSLGPPYTGELFF. In DNA form, the CDR3 reads TGTGCCAGCAGCTTAGGACCGCCTTACACCGGGGAGCTGTTTTTT.

The gene calls are TRBV12-5 and TRBJ2-7, with unresolved D. V was shortened by 5 bases and J by 3 bases, with 8 bases between the two germline ends. Germline V gene data show CDR1 as LGHNT and CDR2 as FRNRAP. The length of the CDR3 is 12 residues. CDR3 loop: CASGPEYYEQYF. The CDR3 bases are TGTGCTAGTGGTCCAGAGTACTACGAGCAGTACTTC.

With regard to this clone: One end of the junction fails to match germline, which may point to a read error. The V call is TRBV11-1, the J call TRBJ2-1, with a tentative D call TRBD2 (6 bases). Germline assignment: CDR1 SGHAT and CDR2 FQDESV (reference sequence). The CDR3 is 16 amino acids. The CDR3 loop is CASGFSRRDRNNEQFF. The CDR3 DNA reads TGTGCCAGCGGCTTTAGTAGGCGGGACCGCAACAATGAGCAGTTCTTC.

V is TRBV5-6 and J is TRBJ2-7; D could derive from TRBD1 or TRBD2 (5 bases each). The CDR3 contains 13 residues. Germline values: CDR1 SGHDT, CDR2 YYEEEE. The germline V and J ends were trimmed by 4 bases and 0 bases, with 8 bases remaining between them. The CDR3 DNA is TGTGCCAGCAGCCCAGGGAGCTCCTACGAGCAGTACTTC. Its translation is CASSPGSSYEQYF.

J is TRBJ2-5 and V is TRBV5-4; TRBD2 matches 10 bases. There are 16 residues in the CDR3. Germline loops: CDR1 SGHNT, CDR2 YYREEE (reference sequence). V dropped 0 bases and J dropped 5; count of bases not matched to a gene: 7. The CDR3 bases are TGTGCCAGCAGCTTGGCTGCTAGCGGGGGATCCGAGACCCAGTACTTC. Protein product: CASSLAASGGSETQYF.

V gene TRBV4-1 combines with J gene TRBJ2-6; TRBD1 matches at 9 bases. This CDR3 spans 17 amino acids. V lost 4 bases to trimming and J lost 4 bases; unmatched junction nucleotides: 8. The germline gives CDR1 MGHRA, CDR2 YSYEKL. CDR3 residues: CASSPIGQGPGANVLTF. The CDR3 bases are TGCGCCAGCAGCCCAATCGGACAGGGGCCCGGGGCCAACGTCCTGACTTTC.

This sequence joins TRBV4-1 and TRBJ2-7; D not resolved. Germline V gene sequence: CDR1 MGHRA, CDR2 YSYEKL. The CDR3 is made up of 17 amino acids. The ends were cut back, 1 base at V and 4 bases at J, with 20 bases in the middle. The CDR3 loop is CASSQVGGWGSPYEQYF. The DNA for the CDR3 is TGCGCCAGCAGCCAAGTGGGCGGCTGGGGAAGTCCTTACGAGCAGTACTTC.

The chain uses TRBV11-2 and TRBJ2-1; 7 bases align to TRBD2. Looked up from germline, CDR1 is SGHAT and CDR2 is FQNNGV. V was clipped by 2 bases and J by 4 bases; unmatched bases: 8. There are 16 residues in the CDR3. The CDR3 DNA reads TGTGCCAGCAGCTTAAGGTTGCGGGAGAGATACAATGAGCAGTTCTTC. It encodes CASSLRLRERYNEQFF. The entire variable domain, with the rest obtained from reference TRBV11-2 and TRBJ2-1, is as follows: EAGVAQSPRYKIIEKRQSVAFWCNPISGHATLYWYQQILGQGPKLLIQFQNNGVVDDSQLPKDRFSAERLKGVDSTLKIQPAKLEDSAVYLCASSLRLRERYNEQFFGPGTRLTVL.

The table lists this clone with a few counts. The chain is built from TRBV6-5 and TRBJ2-7; D unresolved. The CDR3 consists of 15 residues. V was trimmed by 2 bases and J by 1 base, leaving 12 bases between them. Germline V lookup: CDR1 MNHEY, CDR2 SVGAGI. CDR3 amino acids: CASSYAGAGSYEQYF. DNA of the CDR3: TGTGCCAGCAGTTACGCCGGAGCTGGATCCTACGAGCAGTACTTC.